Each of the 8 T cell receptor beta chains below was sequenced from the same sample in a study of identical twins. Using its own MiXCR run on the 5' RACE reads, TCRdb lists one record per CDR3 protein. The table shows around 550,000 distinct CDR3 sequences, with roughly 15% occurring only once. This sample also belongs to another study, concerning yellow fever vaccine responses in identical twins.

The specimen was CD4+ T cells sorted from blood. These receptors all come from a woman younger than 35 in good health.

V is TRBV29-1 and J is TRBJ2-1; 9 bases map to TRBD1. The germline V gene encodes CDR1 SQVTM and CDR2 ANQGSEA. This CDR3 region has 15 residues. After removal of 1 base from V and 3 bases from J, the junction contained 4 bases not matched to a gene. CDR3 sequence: CSVEAGQGHYNEQFF. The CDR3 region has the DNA TGCAGCGTTGAAGCGGGACAGGGCCACTACAATGAGCAGTTCTTC.

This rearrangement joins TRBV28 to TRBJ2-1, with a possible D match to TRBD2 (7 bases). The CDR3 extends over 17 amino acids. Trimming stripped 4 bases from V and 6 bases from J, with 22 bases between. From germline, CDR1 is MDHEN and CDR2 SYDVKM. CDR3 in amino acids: CASSSQTGRAKGNEQFF. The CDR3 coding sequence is TGTGCCAGCAGTTCACAAACAGGGAGGGCGAAGGGCAATGAGCAGTTCTTC.

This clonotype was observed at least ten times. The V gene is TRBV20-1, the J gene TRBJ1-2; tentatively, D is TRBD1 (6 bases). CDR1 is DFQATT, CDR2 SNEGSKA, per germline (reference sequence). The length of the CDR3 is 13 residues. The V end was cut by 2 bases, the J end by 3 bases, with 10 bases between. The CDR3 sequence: CSARTGTYYGYTF. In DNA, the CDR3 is TGCAGTGCTAGAACAGGGACTTACTATGGCTACACCTTC.

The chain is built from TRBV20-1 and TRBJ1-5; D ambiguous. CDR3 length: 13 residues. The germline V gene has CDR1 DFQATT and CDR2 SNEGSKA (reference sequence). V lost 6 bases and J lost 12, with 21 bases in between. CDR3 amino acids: CSAQEPGGGFQHF. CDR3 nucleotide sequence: TGCAGTGCCCAAGAGCCCGGCGGCGGTTTCCAGCATTTT.

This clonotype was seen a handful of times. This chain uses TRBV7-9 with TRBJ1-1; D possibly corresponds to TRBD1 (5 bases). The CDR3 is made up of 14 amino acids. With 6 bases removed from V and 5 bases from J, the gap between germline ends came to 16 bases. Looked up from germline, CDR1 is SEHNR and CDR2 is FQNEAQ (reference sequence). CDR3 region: CASRPDTDKTEAFF. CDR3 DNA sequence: TGTGCCAGCAGACCGGACACTGATAAGACTGAAGCTTTCTTT.

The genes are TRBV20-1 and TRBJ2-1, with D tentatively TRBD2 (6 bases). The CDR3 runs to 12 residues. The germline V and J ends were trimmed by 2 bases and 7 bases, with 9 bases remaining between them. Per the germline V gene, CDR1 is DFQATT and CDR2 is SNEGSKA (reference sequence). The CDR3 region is CSARKSGNEQFF. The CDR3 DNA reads TGCAGTGCTAGAAAAAGCGGGAATGAGCAGTTCTTC.

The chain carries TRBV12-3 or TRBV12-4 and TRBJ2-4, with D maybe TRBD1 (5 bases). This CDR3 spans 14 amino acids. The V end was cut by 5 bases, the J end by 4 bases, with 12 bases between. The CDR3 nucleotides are TGTGCCAGCAGTCAGGACACTTTTAAAAACATTCAGTACTTC. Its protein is CASSQDTFKNIQYF.

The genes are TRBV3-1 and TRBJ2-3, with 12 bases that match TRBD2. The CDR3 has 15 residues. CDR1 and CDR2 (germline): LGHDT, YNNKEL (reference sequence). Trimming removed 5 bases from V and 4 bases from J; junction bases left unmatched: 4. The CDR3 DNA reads TGTGCCAGCAGCTCCCCTAGCGGGGGGGCAGATACGCAGTATTTT. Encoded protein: CASSSPSGGADTQYF.